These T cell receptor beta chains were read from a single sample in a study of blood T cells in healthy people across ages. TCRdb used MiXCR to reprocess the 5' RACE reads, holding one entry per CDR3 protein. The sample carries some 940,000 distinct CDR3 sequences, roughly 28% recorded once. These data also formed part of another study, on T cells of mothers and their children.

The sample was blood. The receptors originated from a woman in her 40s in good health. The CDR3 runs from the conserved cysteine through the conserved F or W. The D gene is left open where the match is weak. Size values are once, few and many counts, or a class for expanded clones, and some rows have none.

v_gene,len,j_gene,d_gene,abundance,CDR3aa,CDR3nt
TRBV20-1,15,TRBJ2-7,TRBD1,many,CSATRGTGASYEQYF,TGCAGTGCAACAAGGGGGACAGGAGCCTCCTACGAGCAGTACTTC
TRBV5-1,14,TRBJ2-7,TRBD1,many,CASSLQGQAYEQYF,TGCGCCAGCAGCTTGCAGGGACAGGCTTACGAGCAGTACTTC
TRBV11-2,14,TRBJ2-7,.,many,CASSSRASGREQYF,TGTGCCAGCAGCTCCAGGGCGTCGGGGCGCGAGCAGTACTTC
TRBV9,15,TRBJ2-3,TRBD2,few,CASSVAGTSSGTQYF,TGTGCCAGCAGCGTAGCGGGGACTAGCTCGGGTACGCAGTATTTT
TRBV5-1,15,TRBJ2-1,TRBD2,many,CASSLETSGAGEQFF,TGCGCCAGCAGCTTGGAAACTAGCGGGGCAGGTGAGCAGTTCTTC
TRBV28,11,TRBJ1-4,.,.,CASSWGLKLFF,TGTGCCAGCAGTTGGGGATTAAAACTGTTTTTT
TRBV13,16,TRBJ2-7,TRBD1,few,CASSLGLDRQGGEQYF,TGTGCCAGCAGCTTAGGTCTGGACAGGCAAGGCGGCGAGCAGTACTTC
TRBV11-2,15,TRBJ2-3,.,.,CASSLVSQGTDTQYF,TGTGCCAGCAGCTTAGTTTCGCAGGGGACAGATACGCAGTATTTT
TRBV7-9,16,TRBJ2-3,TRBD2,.,CASSFLAGGPTDTQYF,TGTGCCAGCAGCTTCCTAGCGGGGGGGCCGACAGATACGCAGTATTTT
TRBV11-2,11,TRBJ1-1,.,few,CASSTGPEAFF,TGTGCCAGCAGTACCGGGCCTGAAGCTTTCTTT
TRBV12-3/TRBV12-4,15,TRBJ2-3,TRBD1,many,CASSRPDRAVDTQYF,TGTGCCAGCAGTCGCCCTGACAGGGCTGTAGATACGCAGTATTTT
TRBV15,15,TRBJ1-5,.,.,CATSKLQAENQPQHF,TGTGCCACCAGCAAGCTACAGGCTGAAAATCAGCCCCAGCATTTT
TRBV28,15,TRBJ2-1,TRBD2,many,CASSAGTSGGGEQFF,TGTGCCAGCAGCGCCGGGACTAGCGGGGGAGGTGAGCAGTTCTTC
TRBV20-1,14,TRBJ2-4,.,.,CSASPRRGKNIQYF,TGCAGTGCTAGTCCGCGTCGGGGAAAAAACATTCAGTACTTC
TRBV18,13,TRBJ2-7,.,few,CASSAGIWDEQYF,TGTGCCAGCTCGGCAGGGATCTGGGACGAGCAGTACTTC
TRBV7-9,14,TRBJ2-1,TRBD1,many,CASSQDRTYNEQFF,TGTGCCAGCAGCCAGGACAGGACCTACAATGAGCAGTTCTTC
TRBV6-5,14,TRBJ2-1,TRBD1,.,CASQDRGSYNEQFF,TGTGCCAGCCAGGACAGGGGCTCCTACAATGAGCAGTTCTTC
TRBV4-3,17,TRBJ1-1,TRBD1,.,CTSSQVRDRALNTEAFF,TGCACCAGCAGCCAAGTAAGGGACAGGGCTTTGAACACTGAAGCTTTCTTT
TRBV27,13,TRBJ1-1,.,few,CASSIHWNTEAFF,TGTGCCAGCAGTATACATTGGAACACTGAAGCTTTCTTT
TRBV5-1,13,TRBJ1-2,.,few,CASSLVGGKGYTF,TGCGCCAGCAGCTTGGTAGGTGGCAAAGGCTACACCTTC
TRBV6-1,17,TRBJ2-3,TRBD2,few,CASSSRVAGGRTDTQYF,TGTGCCAGCAGTAGCCGAGTAGCGGGGGGTCGCACAGATACGCAGTATTTT
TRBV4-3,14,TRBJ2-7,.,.,CASSWAGSRYEQYF,TGCGCCAGCAGTTGGGCAGGGTCTAGATACGAGCAGTACTTC
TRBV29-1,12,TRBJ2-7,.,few,CSVGTGAVEQYF,TGCAGCGTTGGAACGGGTGCGGTCGAGCAGTACTTC
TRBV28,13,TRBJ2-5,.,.,CASMALQGREQYF,TGTGCCAGCATGGCCCTTCAGGGGCGGGAGCAGTACTTC
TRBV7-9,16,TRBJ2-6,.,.,CASSRVGAPGADVLTF,TGTGCCAGCAGCCGCGTGGGGGCTCCTGGGGCCGACGTCCTGACTTTC
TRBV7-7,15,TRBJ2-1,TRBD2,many,CASSPVAGVYNEQFF,TGTGCTAGCAGCCCCGTAGCGGGGGTTTACAATGAGCAGTTCTTC
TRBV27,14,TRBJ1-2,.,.,CASSRKSPDYGYTF,TGTGCCAGCAGCCGGAAGAGTCCGGATTATGGCTACACCTTC
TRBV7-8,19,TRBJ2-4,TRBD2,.,CASSPTRLAGALAKNIQYF,TGTGCCAGCAGTCCGACCCGACTAGCGGGGGCCCTAGCCAAAAACATTCAGTACTTC
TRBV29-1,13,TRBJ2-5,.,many,CSVDLRGEETQYF,TGCAGCGTTGATTTGAGGGGAGAAGAGACCCAGTACTTC
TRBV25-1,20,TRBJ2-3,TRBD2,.,CASSELIRLAGGSSTDTQYF,TGTGCCAGCAGTGAATTAATACGGCTAGCGGGGGGATCGAGCACAGATACGCAGTATTTT
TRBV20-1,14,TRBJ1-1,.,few,CSARDRRVVTEAFF,TGCAGTGCTAGAGATAGAAGGGTAGTAACTGAAGCTTTCTTT
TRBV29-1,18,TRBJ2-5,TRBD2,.,CSVEAPGGRGSWEETQYF,TGCAGCGTTGAGGCTCCGGGGGGGCGAGGCAGCTGGGAAGAGACCCAGTACTTC
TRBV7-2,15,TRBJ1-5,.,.,CASSLAQTGNQPQHF,TGTGCCAGCAGCTTAGCGCAGACAGGCAATCAGCCCCAGCATTTT
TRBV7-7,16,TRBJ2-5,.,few,CASSPGRLILQETQYF,TGTGCTAGCAGCCCCGGACGACTGATCCTCCAAGAGACCCAGTACTTC
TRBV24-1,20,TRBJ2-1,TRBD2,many,CATSDLQRSVGGAYYNEQFF,TGTGCCACCAGTGATTTGCAAAGGTCGGTCGGGGGGGCTTACTACAATGAGCAGTTCTTC
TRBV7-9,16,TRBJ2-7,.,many,CASSPLDSSPNYEQYF,TGTGCCAGCAGCCCCCTTGACAGCTCCCCCAACTACGAGCAGTACTTC
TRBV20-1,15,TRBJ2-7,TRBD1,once,CSARARQGPQGEQYF,TGCAGTGCTAGGGCCAGACAGGGGCCCCAGGGCGAGCAGTACTTC
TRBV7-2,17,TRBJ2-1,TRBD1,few,CASSSLRPGQAHNEQFF,TGTGCCAGCAGCTCCCTCCGGCCGGGACAGGCACACAATGAGCAGTTCTTC
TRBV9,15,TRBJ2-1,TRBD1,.,CASSVGQGIYNEQFF,TGTGCCAGCAGCGTAGGACAGGGGATTTACAATGAGCAGTTCTTC